This section outlines one T cell receptor beta chain sequence together with its context. This table comes from immunoSEQ multiplex PCR, and its TCRdb copy is limited to in-frame clones, with some not included. The sample lists about 440,000 clones, around 89% occurring once. This sample is part of a study of blood T cell repertoires in COVID-19. The sequence was obtained from a woman aged 45-65 years with COVID-19, enrolled during active disease. Sequencing was performed on peripheral blood.

For the CDR3, the DNA is TGTGCCAGCAGTTACTCCGGGACAGGGGCGGAGGAGACCCAGTACTTC. Translating gives CASSYSGTGAEETQYF. The rearrangement joins TRBV6-5 to TRBJ2-5, with 10 bases matching TRBD1. This CDR3 has 16 residues. V lost 0 bases to trimming and J lost 5 bases; unmatched junction nucleotides: 6. Germline CDR1 reads MNHEY; CDR2 reads SVGAGI.